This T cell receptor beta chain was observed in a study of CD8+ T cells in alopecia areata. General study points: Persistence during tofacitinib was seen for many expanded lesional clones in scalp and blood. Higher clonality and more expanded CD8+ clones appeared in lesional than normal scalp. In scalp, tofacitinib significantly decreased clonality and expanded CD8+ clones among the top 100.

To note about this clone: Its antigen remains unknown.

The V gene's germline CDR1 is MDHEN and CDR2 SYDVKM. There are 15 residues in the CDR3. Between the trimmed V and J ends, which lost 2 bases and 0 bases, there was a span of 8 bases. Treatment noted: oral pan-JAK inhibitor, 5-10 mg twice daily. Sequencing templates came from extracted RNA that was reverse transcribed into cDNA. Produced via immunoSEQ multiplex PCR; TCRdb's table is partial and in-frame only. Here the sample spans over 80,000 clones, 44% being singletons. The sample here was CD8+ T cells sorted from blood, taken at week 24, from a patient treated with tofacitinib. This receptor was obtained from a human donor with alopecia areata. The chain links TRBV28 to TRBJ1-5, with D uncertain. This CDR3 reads CASSLEEYSNQPQHF. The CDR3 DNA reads TGTGCCAGCAGTTTAGAGGAGTATAGCAATCAGCCCCAGCATTTT.